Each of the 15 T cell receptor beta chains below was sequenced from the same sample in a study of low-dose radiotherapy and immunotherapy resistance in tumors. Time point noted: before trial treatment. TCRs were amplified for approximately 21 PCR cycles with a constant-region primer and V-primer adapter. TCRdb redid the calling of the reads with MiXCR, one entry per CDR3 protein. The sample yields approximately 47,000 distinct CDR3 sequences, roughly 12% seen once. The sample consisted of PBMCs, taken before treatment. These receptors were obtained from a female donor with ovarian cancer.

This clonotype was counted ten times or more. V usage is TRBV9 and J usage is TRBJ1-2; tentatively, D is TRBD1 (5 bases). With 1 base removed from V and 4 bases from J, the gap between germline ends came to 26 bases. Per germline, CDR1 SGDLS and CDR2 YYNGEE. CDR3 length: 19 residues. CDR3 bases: TGTGCCAGCAGCGTAATCCCTGTGGGGGGGAGGCTAGGTGGCTATGGCTACACCTTC. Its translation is CASSVIPVGGRLGGYGYTF.

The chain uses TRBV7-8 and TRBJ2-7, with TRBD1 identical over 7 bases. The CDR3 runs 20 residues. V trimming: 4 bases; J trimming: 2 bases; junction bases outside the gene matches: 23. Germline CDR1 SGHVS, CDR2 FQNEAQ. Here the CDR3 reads CASSSVPILTGAIVTYEQYF. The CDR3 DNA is TGTGCCAGCAGCTCCGTCCCAATATTAACAGGGGCCATAGTCACCTACGAGCAGTACTTC.

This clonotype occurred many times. The CDR3 sequence is CASSLVVYTEAFF. The CDR3 DNA reads as TGTGCCAGCAGTTTGGTTGTCTACACTGAAGCTTTCTTT. This chain connects TRBV12-3 or TRBV12-4 to TRBJ1-1; D unclear. V gave up 3 bases and J gave up 3 bases, with 8 bases separating them. The CDR3 length is 13 residues.

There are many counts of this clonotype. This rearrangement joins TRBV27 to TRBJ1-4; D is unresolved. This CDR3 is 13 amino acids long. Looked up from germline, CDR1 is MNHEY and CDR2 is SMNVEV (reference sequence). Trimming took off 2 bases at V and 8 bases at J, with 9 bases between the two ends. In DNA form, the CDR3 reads TGTGCCAGCAGTTTAGTGATAAAGGAAAAACTGTTTTTT. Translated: CASSLVIKEKLFF. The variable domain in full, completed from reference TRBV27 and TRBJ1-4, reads EAQVTQNPRYLITVTGKKLTVTCSQNMNHEYMSWYRQDPGLGLRQIYYSMNVEVTDKGDVPEGYKVSRKEKRNFPLILESPSPNQTSLYFCASSLVIKEKLFFGSGTQLSVL.

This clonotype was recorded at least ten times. The CDR3, as DNA: TGTGCCACCCGGGACAGGGCAGGGGATGAGCAGTTCTTC. This translates into CATRDRAGDEQFF. The chain employs TRBV2 and TRBJ2-1; 9 positions agree with TRBD1. V was clipped by 10 bases and J by 8 bases; unmatched bases: 9. This CDR3 has 13 amino acids. The germline gives CDR1 SNHLY, CDR2 FYNNEI.

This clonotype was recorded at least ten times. This chain's CDR3 is CASGTHPLTDTQYF. The DNA of the CDR3 is TGTGCCAGCGGGACCCATCCTTTGACAGATACGCAGTATTTT. The rearrangement links TRBV28 to TRBJ2-3, with D perhaps TRBD1 or TRBD2 (5 bases each). Looked up from germline, CDR1 is MDHEN and CDR2 is SYDVKM. This CDR3 is built from 14 residues. The ends were cut back, 8 bases at V and 3 bases at J, with 15 bases in the middle.

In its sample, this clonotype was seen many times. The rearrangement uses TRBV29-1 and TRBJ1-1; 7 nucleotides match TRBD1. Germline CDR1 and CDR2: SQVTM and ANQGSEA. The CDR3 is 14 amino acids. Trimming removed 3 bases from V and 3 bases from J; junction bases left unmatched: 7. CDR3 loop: CSVDPGTVYTEAFF. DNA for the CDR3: TGCAGCGTTGACCCCGGGACAGTTTACACTGAAGCTTTCTTT. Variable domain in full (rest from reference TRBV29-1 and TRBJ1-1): SAVISQKPSRDICQRGTSLTIQCQVDSQVTMMFWYRQQPGQSLTLIATANQGSEATYESGFVIDKFPISRPNLTFSTLTVSNMSPEDSSIYLCSVDPGTVYTEAFFGQGTRLTVV.

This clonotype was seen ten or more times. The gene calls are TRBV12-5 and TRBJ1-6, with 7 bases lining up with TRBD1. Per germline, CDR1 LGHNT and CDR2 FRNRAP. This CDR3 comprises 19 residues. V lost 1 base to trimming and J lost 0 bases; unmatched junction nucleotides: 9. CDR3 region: CASGLGTGLLSSYNSPLHF. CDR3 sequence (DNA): TGTGCTAGTGGTTTGGGGACAGGCTTGCTTAGCTCCTATAATTCACCCCTCCACTTT. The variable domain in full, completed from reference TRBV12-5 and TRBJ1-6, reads DARVTQTPRHKVTEMGQEVTMRCQPILGHNTVFWYRQTMMQGLELLAYFRNRAPLDDSGMPKDRFSAEMPDATLATLKIQPSEPRDSAVYFCASGLGTGLLSSYNSPLHFGNGTRLTVT.

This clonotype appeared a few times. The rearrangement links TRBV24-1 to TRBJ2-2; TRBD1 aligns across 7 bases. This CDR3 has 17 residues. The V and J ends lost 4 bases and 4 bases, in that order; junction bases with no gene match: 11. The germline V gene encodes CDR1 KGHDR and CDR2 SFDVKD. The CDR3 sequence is CATSDRRGGKSTGELFF. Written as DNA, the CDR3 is TGTGCCACCAGTGACCGCCGAGGGGGCAAATCCACCGGGGAGCTGTTTTTT.

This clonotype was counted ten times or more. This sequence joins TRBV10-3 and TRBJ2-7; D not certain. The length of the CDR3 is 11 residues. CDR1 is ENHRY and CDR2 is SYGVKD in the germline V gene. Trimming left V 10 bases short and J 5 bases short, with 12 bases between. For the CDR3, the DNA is TGTGCCAGCCTTAACGGCCACGAGCAGTACTTC. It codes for CASLNGHEQYF.

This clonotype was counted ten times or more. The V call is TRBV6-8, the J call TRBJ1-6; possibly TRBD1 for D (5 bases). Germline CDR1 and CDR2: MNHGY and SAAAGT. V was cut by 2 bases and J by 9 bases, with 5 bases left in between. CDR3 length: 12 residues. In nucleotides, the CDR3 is TGTGCCAGCAGTTACACAGGTTCACCCCTCCACTTT. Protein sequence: CASSYTGSPLHF.

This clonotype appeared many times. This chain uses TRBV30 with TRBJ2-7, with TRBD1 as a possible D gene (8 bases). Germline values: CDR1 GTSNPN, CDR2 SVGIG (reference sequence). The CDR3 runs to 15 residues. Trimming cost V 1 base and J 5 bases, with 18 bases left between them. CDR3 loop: CAWSESNRGGHEQYF. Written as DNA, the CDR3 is TGTGCCTGGAGTGAATCGAACAGGGGGGGCCACGAGCAGTACTTC.

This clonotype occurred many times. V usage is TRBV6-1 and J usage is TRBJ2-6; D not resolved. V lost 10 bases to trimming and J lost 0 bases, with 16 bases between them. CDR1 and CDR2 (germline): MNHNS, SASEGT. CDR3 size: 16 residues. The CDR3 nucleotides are TGTGCCACTCAAGAGGTCTTGAGCTCTGGGGCCAACGTCCTGACTTTC. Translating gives CATQEVLSSGANVLTF.

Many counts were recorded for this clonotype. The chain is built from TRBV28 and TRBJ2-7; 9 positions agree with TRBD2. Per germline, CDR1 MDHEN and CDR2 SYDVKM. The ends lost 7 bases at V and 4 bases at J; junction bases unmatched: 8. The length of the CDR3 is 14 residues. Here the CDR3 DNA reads TGTGCCAGCAACGAGCTAGCGGGAAAATACGAGCAGTACTTC. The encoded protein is CASNELAGKYEQYF.

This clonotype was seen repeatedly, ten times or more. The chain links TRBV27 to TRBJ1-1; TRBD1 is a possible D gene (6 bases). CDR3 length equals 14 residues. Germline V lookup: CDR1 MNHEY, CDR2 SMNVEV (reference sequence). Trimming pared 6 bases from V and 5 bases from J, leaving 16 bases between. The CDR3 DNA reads TGTGCCAGCAGCTCTCACAGGGCCGGAACTGAAGCTTTCTTT. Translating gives CASSSHRAGTEAFF.